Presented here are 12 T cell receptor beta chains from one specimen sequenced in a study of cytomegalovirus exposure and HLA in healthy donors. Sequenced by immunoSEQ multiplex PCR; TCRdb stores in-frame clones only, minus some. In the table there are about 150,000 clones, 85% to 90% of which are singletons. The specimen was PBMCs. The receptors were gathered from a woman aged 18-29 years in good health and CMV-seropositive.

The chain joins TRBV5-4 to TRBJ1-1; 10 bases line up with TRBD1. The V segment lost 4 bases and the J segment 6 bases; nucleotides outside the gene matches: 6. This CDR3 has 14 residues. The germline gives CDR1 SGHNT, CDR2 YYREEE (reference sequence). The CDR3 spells CASSRDRGWAEAFF. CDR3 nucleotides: TGTGCCAGCAGCAGGGACAGGGGTTGGGCTGAAGCTTTCTTT.

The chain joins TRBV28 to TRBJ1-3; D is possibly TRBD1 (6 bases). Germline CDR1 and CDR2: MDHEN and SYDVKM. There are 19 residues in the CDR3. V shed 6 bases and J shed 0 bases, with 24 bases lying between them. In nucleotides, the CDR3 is TGTGCCAGCAGACACTCCCGGGACACCCTCCCCGACTCTGGAAACACCATATATTTT. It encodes CASRHSRDTLPDSGNTIYF.

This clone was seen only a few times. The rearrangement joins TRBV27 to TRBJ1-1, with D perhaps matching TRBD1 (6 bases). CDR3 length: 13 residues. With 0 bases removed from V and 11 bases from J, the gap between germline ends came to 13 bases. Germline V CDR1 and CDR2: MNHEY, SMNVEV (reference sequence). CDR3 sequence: CASSLSGQRAAFF. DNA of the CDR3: TGTGCCAGCAGTTTATCGGGACAAAGAGCGGCTTTCTTT.

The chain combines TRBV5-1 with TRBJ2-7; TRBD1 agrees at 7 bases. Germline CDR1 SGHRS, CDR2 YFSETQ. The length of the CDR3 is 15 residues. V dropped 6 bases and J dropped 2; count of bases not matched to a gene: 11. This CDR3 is CASTLGGGATYEQYF. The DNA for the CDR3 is TGCGCCAGCACCTTAGGGGGCGGCGCAACCTACGAGCAGTACTTC. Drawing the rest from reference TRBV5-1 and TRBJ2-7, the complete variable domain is KAGVTQTPRYLIKTRGQQVTLSCSPISGHRSVSWYQQTPGQGLQFLFEYFSETQRNKGNFPGRFSGRQFSNSRSEMNVSTLELGDSALYLCASTLGGGATYEQYFGPGTRLTVT.

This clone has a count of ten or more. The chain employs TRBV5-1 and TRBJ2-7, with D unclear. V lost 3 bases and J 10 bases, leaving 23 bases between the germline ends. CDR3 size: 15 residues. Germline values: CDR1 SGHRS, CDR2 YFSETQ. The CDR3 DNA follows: TGCGCCAGCAGCTCAGATCGGAGTGTTTTACGAGAACAGTACTTC. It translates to CASSSDRSVLREQYF.

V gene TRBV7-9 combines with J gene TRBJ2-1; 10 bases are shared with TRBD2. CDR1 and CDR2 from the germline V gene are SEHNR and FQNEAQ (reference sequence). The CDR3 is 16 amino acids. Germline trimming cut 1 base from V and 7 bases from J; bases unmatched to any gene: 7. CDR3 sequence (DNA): TGTGCCAGCAGCTTAGAGGGTCTAGCGGGAGTGAATGAGCAGTTCTTC. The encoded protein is CASSLEGLAGVNEQFF.

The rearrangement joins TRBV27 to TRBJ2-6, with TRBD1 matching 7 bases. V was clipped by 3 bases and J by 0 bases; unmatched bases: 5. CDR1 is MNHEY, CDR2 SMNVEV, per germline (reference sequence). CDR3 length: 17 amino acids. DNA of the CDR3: TGTGCCAGCAGTTTCCTACAGGGGACCTCTGGGGCCAACGTCCTGACTTTC. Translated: CASSFLQGTSGANVLTF.

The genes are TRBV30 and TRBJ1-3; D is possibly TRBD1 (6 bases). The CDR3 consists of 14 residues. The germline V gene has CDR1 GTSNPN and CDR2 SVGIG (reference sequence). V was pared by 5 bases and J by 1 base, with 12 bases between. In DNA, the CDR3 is TGTGCCTGGCGCCCCACAGGGTCTGGAAACACCATATATTTT. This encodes CAWRPTGSGNTIYF.

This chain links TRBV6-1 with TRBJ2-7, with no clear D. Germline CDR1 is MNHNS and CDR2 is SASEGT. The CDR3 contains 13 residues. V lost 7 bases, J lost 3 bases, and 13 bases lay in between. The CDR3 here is CASTRRSYYEQYF. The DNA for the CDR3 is TGTGCCAGCACTAGACGGAGTTACTACGAGCAGTACTTC.

Written as DNA, the CDR3 is TGTGCCAGTAGTATTCGCCCCGTGGCAGGGGCGGTCACTGAAGCTTTCTTT. This codes for CASSIRPVAGAVTEAFF. The rearrangement uses TRBV19 and TRBJ1-1; maybe TRBD1 (6 bases). CDR3 length: 17 residues. Deletions cut 3 bases from V and 4 bases from J, with 21 bases between. The germline gives CDR1 LNHDA, CDR2 SQIVND (reference sequence).

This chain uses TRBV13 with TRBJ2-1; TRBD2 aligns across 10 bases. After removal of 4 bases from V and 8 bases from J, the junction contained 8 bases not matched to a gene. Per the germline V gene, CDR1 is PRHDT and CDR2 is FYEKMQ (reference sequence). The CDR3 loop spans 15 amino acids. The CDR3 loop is CASSCRGLAIDEQFF. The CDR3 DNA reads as TGTGCCAGCAGCTGCAGGGGACTAGCGATCGATGAGCAGTTCTTC.

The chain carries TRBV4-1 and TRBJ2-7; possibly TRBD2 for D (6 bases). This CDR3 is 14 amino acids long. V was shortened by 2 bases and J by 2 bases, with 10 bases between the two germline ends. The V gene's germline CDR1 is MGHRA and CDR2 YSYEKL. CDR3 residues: CASSQSGETYEQYF. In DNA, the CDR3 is TGCGCCAGCAGCCAATCGGGAGAAACCTACGAGCAGTACTTC.